The 26 T cell receptor beta chains reported below all come from one sample, sequenced in a study of shared clonotypes between healthy human individuals. Sequencing was performed with immunoSEQ multiplex PCR; in TCRdb, only in-frame clones are kept and a portion is missing. This sample yields roughly 570,000 clones, of which roughly 98% are seen a single time; roughly 0.29% belongs to the top ten. Cells designated naive CD8 were CD45RO-negative and were positively selected for CCR7, with terminally differentiated effector memory CD45RA+ cells excluded. The specimen sequenced was naive CD8+ T cells sorted from blood. These receptor sequences come from a man between 25 and 39 years old in good health.

The genes are TRBV4-1 and TRBJ2-7, with a weak D call TRBD2 (5 bases). Trimming removed 4 bases at V and 2 bases at J, with 15 bases between. This CDR3 spans 15 amino acids. Germline V lookup: CDR1 MGHRA, CDR2 YSYEKL. CDR3 nucleotides: TGCGCCAGCAGCCCCACCGGCCAGCGGCCCTACGAGCAGTACTTC. It translates to CASSPTGQRPYEQYF.

The rearrangement joins TRBV6-1 to TRBJ2-7; D uncertain. With 7 bases removed from V and 3 bases from J, the gap between germline ends came to 4 bases. Per germline, CDR1 MNHNS and CDR2 SASEGT. The CDR3 consists of 10 residues. The CDR3 region is CASTHYEQYF. In nucleotides, the CDR3 is TGTGCCAGCACTCACTACGAGCAGTACTTC.

The V call is TRBV9, the J call TRBJ2-2, with a weak D call TRBD2 (5 bases). Germline V gene lookup returns CDR1 SGDLS and CDR2 YYNGEE. V was shortened by 2 bases and J by 6 bases, with 8 bases between the two germline ends. The CDR3 consists of 13 residues. For the CDR3, the DNA is TGTGCCAGCAGCGTGGAGGACGCCGGGGAGCTGTTTTTT. Its translation is CASSVEDAGELFF.

This sequence joins TRBV6-1 and TRBJ2-1, with D perhaps TRBD1 (6 bases). Germline CDR1 is MNHNS and CDR2 is SASEGT. The CDR3 extends over 14 amino acids. V lost 1 base and J lost 6, with 10 bases in between. Here the CDR3 reads CASSEVGRGNEQFF. CDR3 DNA sequence: TGTGCCAGCAGTGAAGTAGGCAGGGGCAATGAGCAGTTCTTC.

This clone was counted once. The CDR3 nucleotides are TGTGCCAGCAGCTTATCGGCTCGGACTGAAGCTTTCTTT. Its translation: CASSLSARTEAFF. This chain uses TRBV7-9 with TRBJ1-1; D uncertain. The CDR3 is 13 amino acids. CDR1 and CDR2 from the germline V gene are SEHNR and FQNEAQ (reference sequence). The V gene lost 2 bases and the J gene lost 5 bases, with 9 bases spanning the gap.

The chain carries TRBV5-5 and TRBJ2-3; TRBD1 is a possible D gene (5 bases). The length of the CDR3 is 16 residues. V was trimmed by 4 bases and J by 3 bases, leaving 18 bases between them. From germline, CDR1 is SGHKS and CDR2 YYEKEE (reference sequence). The CDR3 reads CASSPVGARITDTQYF. The CDR3 nucleotides are TGTGCCAGCAGCCCAGTTGGGGCCCGAATTACAGATACGCAGTATTTT.

This CDR3 is CASSYRYEGPYEQYF. CDR3 nucleotide sequence: TGTGCCAGCAGCTACCGTTACGAAGGTCCTTACGAGCAGTACTTC. The J gene is TRBJ2-7, the V gene TRBV11-2; D is uncertain. CDR3 length equals 15 residues. Between the trimmed V and J ends, which lost 4 bases and 4 bases, there was a span of 17 bases. Germline CDR1 and CDR2: SGHAT and FQNNGV.

The gene calls are TRBV6-1 and TRBJ2-7; D is undetermined. Trimming took off 11 bases at V and 0 bases at J, with 14 bases between the two ends. CDR3 length equals 13 residues. Germline V gene sequence: CDR1 MNHNS, CDR2 SASEGT. This chain's CDR3 is CAVLRRPSYEQYF. In nucleotides, the CDR3 is TGTGCCGTCCTCAGGCGCCCCTCCTACGAGCAGTACTTC.

The genes are TRBV7-9 and TRBJ2-1, with 13 bases fitting TRBD2. The germline V gene encodes CDR1 SEHNR and CDR2 FQNEAQ (reference sequence). The CDR3 has 15 residues. J lost 6 bases, V lost 6 bases, and 5 bases had no gene match. In nucleotides, the CDR3 is TGTGCCAGCAGATCCGGGACTAGCGGGATCAATGAGCAGTTCTTC. It specifies CASRSGTSGINEQFF.

The chain employs TRBV27 and TRBJ1-1; weak D call: TRBD1 (5 bases). This CDR3 has 15 amino acids. Between the trimmed V and J ends, which lost 5 bases and 6 bases, there was a span of 19 bases. Germline V gene sequence: CDR1 MNHEY, CDR2 SMNVEV (reference sequence). CDR3 DNA: TGTGCCAGCAGTACTCAACAGGTCTGGGGATCTGAAGCTTTCTTT. It specifies CASSTQQVWGSEAFF.

The chain recombines TRBV29-1 with TRBJ2-3; D not resolved. Germline CDR1 reads SQVTM; CDR2 reads ANQGSEA. V was clipped by 1 base and J by 2 bases, with 16 bases between them. The CDR3 is 16 residues long. CDR3 protein: CSVEGWQNSLTDTQYF. The CDR3 bases are TGCAGCGTTGAAGGATGGCAGAACAGCCTCACAGATACGCAGTATTTT.

The chain couples TRBV29-1 to TRBJ2-7; 10 bases align to TRBD2. Per the germline V gene, CDR1 is SQVTM and CDR2 is ANQGSEA. The CDR3 spans 15 residues. Trimming removed 7 bases from V and 3 bases from J; junction bases left unmatched: 12. CDR3 in DNA: TGCAGCGCCACGAGCCTAGCGGGAGCCGACTACGAGCAGTACTTC. Its translation is CSATSLAGADYEQYF.

The chain combines TRBV28 with TRBJ1-1, with 9 bases fitting TRBD1. With V trimmed by 6 bases and J by 5 bases, 7 bases remained unmatched. The germline V gene has CDR1 MDHEN and CDR2 SYDVKM. This CDR3 spans 14 amino acids. CDR3 nucleotide sequence: TGTGCCAGCAGATACACAGGGGGCGCGACTGAAGCTTTCTTT. Residues: CASRYTGGATEAFF.

Of note for this clone: Other DNA sequences of this sample code for an identical CDR3. In DNA form, the CDR3 reads TGCAGCGTTGAGGTACGGGGCTACGAGCAGTACTTC. Amino acid sequence: CSVEVRGYEQYF. V gene TRBV29-1 combines with J gene TRBJ2-7; D is perhaps TRBD2 (5 bases). The V gene's germline CDR1 is SQVTM and CDR2 ANQGSEA. The CDR3 covers 12 residues. V was trimmed by 3 bases and J by 3 bases, leaving 9 bases between them.

The chain recombines TRBV11-3 with TRBJ2-3; 7 nucleotides match TRBD2. The length of the CDR3 is 15 residues. Per germline, CDR1 SGHNT and CDR2 YENEEA. The J segment lost 6 bases and the V segment lost 4 bases, leaving 10 bases of the junction unmatched. As DNA, the CDR3 is TGTGCCAGCAGCTCCCAGCGGGATCCGCAGGATACGCAGTATTTT. It codes for CASSSQRDPQDTQYF.

This rearrangement joins TRBV6-1 to TRBJ2-7, with D possibly TRBD2 on 6 matching bases. Germline loops: CDR1 MNHNS, CDR2 SASEGT. This CDR3 is 16 amino acids long. Trimming shortened V by 1 base and J by 3 bases, and 16 bases separated the two germline ends. CDR3 sequence: CASSEGAGYKHYEQYF. CDR3 nucleotide sequence: TGTGCCAGCAGTGAAGGGGCGGGGTACAAGCACTACGAGCAGTACTTC.

The chain joins TRBV29-1 to TRBJ2-7, with unresolved D. The length of the CDR3 is 14 residues. V was cut by 5 bases and J by 1 base, with 15 bases left in between. Germline V gene data show CDR1 as SQVTM and CDR2 as ANQGSEA. The chain's CDR3 is CSVLSWKSSYEQYF. CDR3 DNA sequence: TGCAGCGTTCTTTCATGGAAATCTTCCTACGAGCAGTACTTC.

CDR3 loop: CAIRTGTYSGANVLTF. In DNA form, the CDR3 reads TGTGCCATCAGGACAGGGACATACTCTGGGGCCAACGTCCTGACTTTC. The chain recombines TRBV2 with TRBJ2-6; 8 nucleotides line up with TRBD1. CDR1 is SNHLY and CDR2 is FYNNEI in the germline V gene. The CDR3 is 16 residues long. V dropped 10 bases and J dropped 0; count of bases not matched to a gene: 8.

This clone was counted once. This chain joins TRBV15 and TRBJ2-1; D possibly corresponds to TRBD2 (5 bases). This CDR3 has 14 residues. Germline V CDR1 and CDR2: LNHNV, YYDKDF (reference sequence). V lost 6 bases and J lost 4, with 13 bases in between. The DNA of the CDR3 is TGTGCCACCAGGCCGGGAAACGAATACAATGAGCAGTTCTTC. It is translated as CATRPGNEYNEQFF.

The J gene is TRBJ2-1, the V gene TRBV27; TRBD2 matches at 7 bases. Germline V CDR1 and CDR2: MNHEY, SMNVEV (reference sequence). Trimming removed 8 bases from V and 8 bases from J; junction bases left unmatched: 9. This CDR3 region has 13 residues. Here the CDR3 reads CASGWTRLDEQFF. In nucleotides, the CDR3 is TGTGCCAGCGGCTGGACTAGACTCGATGAGCAGTTCTTC.

Concerning this clone: Other DNA sequences from this sample encode an identical CDR3 as well. The rearrangement joins TRBV5-1 to TRBJ2-7, with D tentatively TRBD1 (6 bases). Trimming left V 2 bases short and J 2 bases short, with 11 bases between. The CDR3 contains 14 residues. Looked up from germline, CDR1 is SGHRS and CDR2 is YFSETQ. The CDR3 here is CASSLITGTYEQYF. CDR3 bases: TGCGCCAGCAGCTTAATAACAGGGACCTACGAGCAGTACTTC.

This chain uses TRBV7-9 with TRBJ2-1, with D possibly being TRBD1 (6 bases). The V gene's germline CDR1 is SEHNR and CDR2 FQNEAQ (reference sequence). Trimming took 1 base from V and 0 from J, leaving 7 bases between them. The CDR3 is 15 residues long. The CDR3 region is CASSLGTASYNEQFF. CDR3 nucleotide sequence: TGTGCCAGCAGCTTAGGGACAGCCTCCTACAATGAGCAGTTCTTC.

This rearrangement joins TRBV6-5 to TRBJ2-7; 12 bases match TRBD1. Germline lookup yields CDR1 MNHEY and CDR2 SVGAGI. Trimming took 7 bases from V and 6 from J; bases not matched to a gene: 7. The CDR3 is made up of 14 amino acids. Written as DNA, the CDR3 is TGTGCCAGCACTCCGGGACAGGGGGCTGGCGAGCAGTACTTC. This codes for CASTPGQGAGEQYF.

This rearrangement joins TRBV7-9 to TRBJ2-1, with D perhaps matching TRBD2 (6 bases). The CDR3 is 14 amino acids. The germline V and J ends were trimmed by 5 bases and 6 bases, with 14 bases remaining between them. CDR1 is SEHNR, CDR2 FQNEAQ, per germline (reference sequence). CDR3 bases: TGTGCCAGCAGCCCTAGCGAAACTGTCAATGAGCAGTTCTTC. This codes for CASSPSETVNEQFF. The whole variable domain, remainder taken from reference TRBV7-9 and TRBJ2-1, is DTGVSQNPRHKITKRGQNVTFRCDPISEHNRLYWYRQTLGQGPEFLTYFQNEAQLEKSRLLSDRFSAERPKGSFSTLEIQRTEQGDSAMYLCASSPSETVNEQFFGPGTRLTVL.

This sequence joins TRBV7-7 and TRBJ2-7; D is uncertain. The germline V gene encodes CDR1 SSHAT and CDR2 FNYEAQ (reference sequence). The CDR3 extends over 13 amino acids. Trimming pared 1 base from V and 5 bases from J, leaving 9 bases between. CDR3 amino acids: CASSLGFVDEQYF. In DNA form, the CDR3 reads TGTGCCAGCAGCTTAGGTTTTGTCGACGAGCAGTACTTC.

The V and J genes are TRBV27 and TRBJ2-7; D might be TRBD1 (6 bases). The CDR3 runs 13 residues. V lost 4 bases to trimming and J lost 4 bases, with 11 bases between them. The V gene's germline CDR1 is MNHEY and CDR2 SMNVEV (reference sequence). The CDR3 bases are TGTGCCAGCAGTTCCTCGGGACAATACGAGCAGTACTTC. As protein: CASSSSGQYEQYF.